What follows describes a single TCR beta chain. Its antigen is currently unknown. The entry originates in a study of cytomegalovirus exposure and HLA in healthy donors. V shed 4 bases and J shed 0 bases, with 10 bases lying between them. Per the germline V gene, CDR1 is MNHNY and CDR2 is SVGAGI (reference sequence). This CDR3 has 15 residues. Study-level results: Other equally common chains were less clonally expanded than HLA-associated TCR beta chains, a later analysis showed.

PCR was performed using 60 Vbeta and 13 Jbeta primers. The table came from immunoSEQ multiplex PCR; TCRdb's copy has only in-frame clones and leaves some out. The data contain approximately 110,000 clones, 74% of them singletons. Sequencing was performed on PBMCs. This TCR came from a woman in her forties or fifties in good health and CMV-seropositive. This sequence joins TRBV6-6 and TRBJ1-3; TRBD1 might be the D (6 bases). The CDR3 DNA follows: TGTGCCAGCAGTTGGGGGACACTCTCTGGAAACACCATATATTTT. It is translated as CASSWGTLSGNTIYF.